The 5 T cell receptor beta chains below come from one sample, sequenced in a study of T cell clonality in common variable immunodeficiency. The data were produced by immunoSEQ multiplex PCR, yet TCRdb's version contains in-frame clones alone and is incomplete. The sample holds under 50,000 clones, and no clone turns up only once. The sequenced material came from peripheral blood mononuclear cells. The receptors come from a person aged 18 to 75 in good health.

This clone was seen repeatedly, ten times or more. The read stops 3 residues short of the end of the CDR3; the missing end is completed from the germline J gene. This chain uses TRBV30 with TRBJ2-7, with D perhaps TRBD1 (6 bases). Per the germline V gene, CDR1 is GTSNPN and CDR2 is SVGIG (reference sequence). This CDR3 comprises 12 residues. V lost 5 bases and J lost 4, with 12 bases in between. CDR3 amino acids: CAWETGLYEQYF. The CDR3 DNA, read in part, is TGTGCCTGGGAAACAGGGTTATACGAG.

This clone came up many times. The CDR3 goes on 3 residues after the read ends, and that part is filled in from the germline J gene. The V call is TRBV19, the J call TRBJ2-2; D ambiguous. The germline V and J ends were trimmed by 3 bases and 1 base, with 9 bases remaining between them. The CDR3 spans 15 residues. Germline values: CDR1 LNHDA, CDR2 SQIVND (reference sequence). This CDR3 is CASSMGSMNTGELFF. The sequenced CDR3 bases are TGTGCCAGTAGTATGGGCTCCATGAACACCGGGGAG.

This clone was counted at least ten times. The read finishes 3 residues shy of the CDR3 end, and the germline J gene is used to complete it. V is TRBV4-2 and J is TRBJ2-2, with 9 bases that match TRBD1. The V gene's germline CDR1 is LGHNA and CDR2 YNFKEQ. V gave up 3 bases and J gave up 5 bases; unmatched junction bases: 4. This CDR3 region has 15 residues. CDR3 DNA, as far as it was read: TGTGCCAGCAGCCACGGACAGGGGACGACCGGGGAG. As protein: CASSHGQGTTGE. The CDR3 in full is CASSHGQGTTGELFF.

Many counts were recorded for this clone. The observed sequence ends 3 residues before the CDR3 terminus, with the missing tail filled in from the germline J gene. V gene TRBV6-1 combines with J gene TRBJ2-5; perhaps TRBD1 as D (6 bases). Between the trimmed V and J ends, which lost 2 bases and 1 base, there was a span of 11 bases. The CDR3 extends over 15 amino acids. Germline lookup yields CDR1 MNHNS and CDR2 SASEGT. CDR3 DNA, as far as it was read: TGTGCCAGCAGTGAATGGGGCAGGGGCCAAGAGACC. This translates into CASSEWGRGQET. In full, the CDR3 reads CASSEWGRGQETQYF.

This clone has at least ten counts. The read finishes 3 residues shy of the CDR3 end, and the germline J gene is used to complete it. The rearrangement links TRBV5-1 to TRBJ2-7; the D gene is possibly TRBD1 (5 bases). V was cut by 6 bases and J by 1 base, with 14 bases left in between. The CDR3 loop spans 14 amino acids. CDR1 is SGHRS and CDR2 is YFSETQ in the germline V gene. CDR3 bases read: TGCGCCAGCAAAATGGACATTGGATCCTACGAG. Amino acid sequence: CASKMDIGSYE. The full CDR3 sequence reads CASKMDIGSYEQYF.